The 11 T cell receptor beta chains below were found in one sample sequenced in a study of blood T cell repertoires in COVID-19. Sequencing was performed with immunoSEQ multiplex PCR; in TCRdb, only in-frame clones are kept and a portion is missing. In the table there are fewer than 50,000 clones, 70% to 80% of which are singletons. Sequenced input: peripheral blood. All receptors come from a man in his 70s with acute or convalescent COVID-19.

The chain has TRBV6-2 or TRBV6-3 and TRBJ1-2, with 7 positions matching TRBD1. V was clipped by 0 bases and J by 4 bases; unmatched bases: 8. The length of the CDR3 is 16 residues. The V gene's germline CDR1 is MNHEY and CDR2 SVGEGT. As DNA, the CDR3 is TGTGCCAGCAGTTACTCCGGGAGGGGGCATAGCTATGGCTACACCTTC. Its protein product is CASSYSGRGHSYGYTF.

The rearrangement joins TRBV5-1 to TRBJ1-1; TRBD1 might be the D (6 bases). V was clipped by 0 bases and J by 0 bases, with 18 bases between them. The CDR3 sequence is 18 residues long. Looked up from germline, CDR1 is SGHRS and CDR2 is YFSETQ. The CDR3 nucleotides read TGCGCCAGCAGCTTGGTACCCCTAACAGGGAATATGAACACTGAAGCTTTCTTT. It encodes CASSLVPLTGNMNTEAFF.

CDR3 sequence: CASSPETGSGYGYTF. The CDR3 DNA reads TGTGCCAGCAGCCCCGAGACAGGATCGGGCTATGGCTACACCTTC. This rearrangement joins TRBV5-6 to TRBJ1-2; TRBD1 is a possible D gene (6 bases). CDR3 size: 15 residues. Germline V gene lookup returns CDR1 SGHDT and CDR2 YYEEEE. Trimming shortened V by 4 bases and J by 4 bases, and 17 bases separated the two germline ends. Variable domain in full (rest from reference TRBV5-6 and TRBJ1-2): DAGVTQSPTHLIKTRGQQVTLRCSPKSGHDTVSWYQQALGQGPQFIFQYYEEEERQRGNFPDRFSGHQFPNYSSELNVNALLLGDSALYLCASSPETGSGYGYTFGSGTRLTVV.

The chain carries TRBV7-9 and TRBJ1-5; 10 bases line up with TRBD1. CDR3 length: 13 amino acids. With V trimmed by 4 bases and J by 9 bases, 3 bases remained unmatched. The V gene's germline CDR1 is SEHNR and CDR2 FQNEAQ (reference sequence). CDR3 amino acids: CASSWGDRGPQHF. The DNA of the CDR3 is TGTGCCAGCAGCTGGGGGGACAGGGGGCCCCAGCATTTT.

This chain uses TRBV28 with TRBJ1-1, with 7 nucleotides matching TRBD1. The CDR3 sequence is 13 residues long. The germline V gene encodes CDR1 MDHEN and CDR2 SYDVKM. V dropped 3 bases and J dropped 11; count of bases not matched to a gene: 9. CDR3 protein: CASSFLDRARAFF. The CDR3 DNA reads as TGTGCCAGCAGTTTCCTCGACAGGGCCCGGGCTTTCTTT.

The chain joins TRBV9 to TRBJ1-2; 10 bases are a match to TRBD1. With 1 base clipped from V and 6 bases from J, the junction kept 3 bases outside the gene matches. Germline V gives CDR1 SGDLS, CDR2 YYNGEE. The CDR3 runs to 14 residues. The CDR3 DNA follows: TGTGCCAGCAGCGTACTGGGACAGGGGAATGGCTACACCTTC. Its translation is CASSVLGQGNGYTF.

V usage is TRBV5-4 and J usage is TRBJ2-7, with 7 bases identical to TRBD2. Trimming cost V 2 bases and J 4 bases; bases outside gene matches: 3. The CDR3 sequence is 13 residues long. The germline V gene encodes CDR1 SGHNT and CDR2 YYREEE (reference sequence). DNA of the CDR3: TGTGCCAGCAGCTTCCGTAGCGGGTACGAGCAGTACTTC. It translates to CASSFRSGYEQYF. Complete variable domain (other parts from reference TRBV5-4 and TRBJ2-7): ETGVTQSPTHLIKTRGQQVTLRCSSQSGHNTVSWYQQALGQGPQFIFQYYREEENGRGNFPPRFSGLQFPNYSSELNVNALELDDSALYLCASSFRSGYEQYFGPGTRLTVT.

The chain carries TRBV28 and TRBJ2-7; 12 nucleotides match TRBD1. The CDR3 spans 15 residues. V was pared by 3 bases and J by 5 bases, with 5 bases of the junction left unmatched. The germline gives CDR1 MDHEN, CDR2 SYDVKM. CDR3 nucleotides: TGTGCCAGCAGTTTCTCCGGGACAGGGGGCGACGAGCAGTACTTC. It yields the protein CASSFSGTGGDEQYF.

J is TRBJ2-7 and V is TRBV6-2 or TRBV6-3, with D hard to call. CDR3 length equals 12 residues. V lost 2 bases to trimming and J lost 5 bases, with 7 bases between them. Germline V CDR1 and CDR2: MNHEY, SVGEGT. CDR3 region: CASSYPVDEQYF. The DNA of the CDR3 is TGTGCCAGCAGTTACCCGGTAGACGAGCAGTACTTC.

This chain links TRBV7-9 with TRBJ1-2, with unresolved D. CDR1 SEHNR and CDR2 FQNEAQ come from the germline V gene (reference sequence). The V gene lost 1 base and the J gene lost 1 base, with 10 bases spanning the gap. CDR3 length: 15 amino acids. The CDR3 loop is CASSLEAGINYGYTF. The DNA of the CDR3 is TGTGCCAGCAGCTTAGAAGCGGGGATTAACTATGGCTACACCTTC.

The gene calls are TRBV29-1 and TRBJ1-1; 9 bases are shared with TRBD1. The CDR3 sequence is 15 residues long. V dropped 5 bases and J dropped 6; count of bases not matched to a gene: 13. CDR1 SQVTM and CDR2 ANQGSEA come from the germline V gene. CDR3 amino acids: CSVQNTGGQGAEAFF. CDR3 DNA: TGCAGCGTTCAAAACACAGGGGGCCAGGGGGCTGAAGCTTTCTTT.